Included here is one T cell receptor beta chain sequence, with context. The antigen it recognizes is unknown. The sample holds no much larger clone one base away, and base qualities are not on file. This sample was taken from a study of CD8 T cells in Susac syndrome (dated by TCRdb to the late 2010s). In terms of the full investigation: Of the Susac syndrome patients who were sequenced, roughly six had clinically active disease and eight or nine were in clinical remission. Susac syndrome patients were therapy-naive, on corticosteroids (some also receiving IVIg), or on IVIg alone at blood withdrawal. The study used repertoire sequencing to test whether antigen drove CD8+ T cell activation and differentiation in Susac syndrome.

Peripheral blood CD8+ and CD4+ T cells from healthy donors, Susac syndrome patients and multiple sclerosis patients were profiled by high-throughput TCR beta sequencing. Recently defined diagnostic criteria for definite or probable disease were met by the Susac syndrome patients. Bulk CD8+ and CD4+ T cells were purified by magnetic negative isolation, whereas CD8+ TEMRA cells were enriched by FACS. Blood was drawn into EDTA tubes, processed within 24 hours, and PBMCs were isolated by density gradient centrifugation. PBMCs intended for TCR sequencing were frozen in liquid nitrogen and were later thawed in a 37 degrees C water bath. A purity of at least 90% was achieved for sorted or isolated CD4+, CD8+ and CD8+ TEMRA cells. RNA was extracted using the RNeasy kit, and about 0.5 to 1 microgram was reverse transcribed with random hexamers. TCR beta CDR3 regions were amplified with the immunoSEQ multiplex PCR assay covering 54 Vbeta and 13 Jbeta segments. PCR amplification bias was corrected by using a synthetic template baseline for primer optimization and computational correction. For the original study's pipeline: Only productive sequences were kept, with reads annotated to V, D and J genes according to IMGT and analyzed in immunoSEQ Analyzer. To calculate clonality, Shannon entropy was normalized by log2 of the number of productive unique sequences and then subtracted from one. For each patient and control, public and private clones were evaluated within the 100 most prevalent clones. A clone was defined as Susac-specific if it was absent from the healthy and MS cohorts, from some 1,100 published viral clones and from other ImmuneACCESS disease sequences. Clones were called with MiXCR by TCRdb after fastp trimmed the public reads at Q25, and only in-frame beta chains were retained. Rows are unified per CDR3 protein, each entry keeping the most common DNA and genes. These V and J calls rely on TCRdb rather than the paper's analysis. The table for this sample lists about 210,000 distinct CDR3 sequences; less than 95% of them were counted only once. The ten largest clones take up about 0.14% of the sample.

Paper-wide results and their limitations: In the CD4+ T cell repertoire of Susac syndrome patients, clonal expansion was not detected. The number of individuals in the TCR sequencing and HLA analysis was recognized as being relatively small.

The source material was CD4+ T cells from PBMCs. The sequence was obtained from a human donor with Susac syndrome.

The encoded CDR3 is CSASPRGATGELFF. The DNA sequence follows: TGCAGTGCTAGCCCCCGGGGGGCCACCGGGGAGCTGTTTTTT. This sequence uses TRBV20-1 and TRBJ2-2, with TRBD2 as a weak D call on 7 bases. Sequences DFQATT (CDR1) and SNEGSKA (CDR2) are obtained from the germline V gene (reference sequence). Between the V and J ends, shortened by 3 bases and 4 bases respectively, the junction contains 12 bases. Spanning cysteine to phenylalanine, the CDR3 consists of 14 amino acids. The read is trimmed to its CDR3 DNA, 42 bases read in frame from base 1.